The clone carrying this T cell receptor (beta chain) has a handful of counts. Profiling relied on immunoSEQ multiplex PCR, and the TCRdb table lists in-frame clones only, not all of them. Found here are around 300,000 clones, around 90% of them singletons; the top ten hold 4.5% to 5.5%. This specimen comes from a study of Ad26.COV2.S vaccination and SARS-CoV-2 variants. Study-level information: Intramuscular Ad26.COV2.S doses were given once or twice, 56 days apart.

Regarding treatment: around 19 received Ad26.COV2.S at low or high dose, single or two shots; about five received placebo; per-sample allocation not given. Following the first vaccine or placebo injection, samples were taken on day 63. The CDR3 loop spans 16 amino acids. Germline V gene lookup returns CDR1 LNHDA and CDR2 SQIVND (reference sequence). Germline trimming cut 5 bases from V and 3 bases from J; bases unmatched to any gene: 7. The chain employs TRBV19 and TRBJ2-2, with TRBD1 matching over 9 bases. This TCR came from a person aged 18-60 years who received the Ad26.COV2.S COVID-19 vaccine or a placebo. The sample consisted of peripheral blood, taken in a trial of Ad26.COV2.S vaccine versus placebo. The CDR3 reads CASSADRGSDTGELFF. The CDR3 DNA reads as TGTGCCAGTAGTGCCGACAGGGGGTCGGACACCGGGGAGCTGTTTTTT.